Listed below are T cell receptor beta chains from one sample, sequenced in a study of blood T cells in healthy people across ages. TCRdb redid the calling of the 5' RACE reads with MiXCR, one entry per CDR3 protein. Of approximately 800,000 distinct CDR3 sequences listed, roughly 50% are singletons. Sequences were obtained from blood. Every receptor here comes from a man aged 30 to 39 in good health. CDR3s include the opening cysteine and the closing phenylalanine or tryptophan. D genes are given only for firm matches. Rows give clone size only sometimes, using once, few, many, or a class for an expanded clone.

clone_size	d_call	cdr3_length	v_call	j_call	cdr3_nt	cdr3_aa
NA	NA	14	TRBV3-1	TRBJ1-2	TGTGCCAGCAGCCAAGGACCAGATGTAATAGGCTACACCTTC	CASSQGPDVIGYTF
once	NA	18	TRBV5-6	TRBJ2-1	TGTGCCAGCAGAACAGCCCCTGGGGATTTACACACCTACAATGAGCAGTTCTTC	CASRTAPGDLHTYNEQFF
NA	TRBD2	20	TRBV4-1	TRBJ2-1	TGCGCCAGCAGCCAACAACAGGGGTTCGGACTAGCGGGGGGCTACAATGAGCAGTTCTTC	CASSQQQGFGLAGGYNEQFF
few	NA	13	TRBV18	TRBJ2-7	TGTGCCAGCTCACCACCGGGTTCAGGGGAGGAGTACTTC	CASSPPGSGEEYF
NA	TRBD2	17	TRBV4-2	TRBJ2-1	TGTGCCAGCAGCCAAGATCCACTAGCGGGGAGCTACAATGAGCAGTTCTTC	CASSQDPLAGSYNEQFF
NA	NA	13	TRBV27	TRBJ2-7	TGTGCCAGCAGTGATCGGACAGACTACGAGCAGTACTTC	CASSDRTDYEQYF
NA	NA	13	TRBV29-1	TRBJ1-5	TGCAGCGTTGTTTCTGGGTTCAATCAGCCCCAGCATTTT	CSVVSGFNQPQHF
NA	NA	13	TRBV6-2/TRBV6-3	TRBJ1-2	TGTGCCAGCAGTGAACCCAGGGATCGAGGCTACACCTTC	CASSEPRDRGYTF
NA	NA	13	TRBV4-1	TRBJ2-1	TGCGCCAGCAGTCCGAGTCAGTTCAATGAGCAGTTCTTC	CASSPSQFNEQFF
NA	NA	15	TRBV4-2	TRBJ2-7	TGTGCCAGCAGCCCTAATACGGTGGGTTCCTACGAGCAGTACTTC	CASSPNTVGSYEQYF
few	NA	9	TRBV29-1	TRBJ2-5	TGCAGCGTTGACCGGACCCAGTACTTC	CSVDRTQYF
NA	NA	13	TRBV11-2	TRBJ1-5	TGTGCCAGCAGCGATACAGGGTATCAGCCCCAGCATTTT	CASSDTGYQPQHF
many	TRBD2	16	TRBV3-1	TRBJ2-3	TGTGCCAGCAGCCGGGGACTAGCGGGGAGCACAGATACGCAGTATTTT	CASSRGLAGSTDTQYF
many	NA	13	TRBV20-1	TRBJ2-5	TGCAGTGCTAGCGGACCACAGGCGGAGACCCAGTACTTC	CSASGPQAETQYF
NA	TRBD2	16	TRBV5-1	TRBJ2-7	TGCGCCAGCAGCTGGGTGCTAGCGGGGACCCACTACGAGCAGTACTTC	CASSWVLAGTHYEQYF
NA	NA	11	TRBV20-1	TRBJ2-1	TGCAGTGGGGCTGGTTTCGGTGAGCAGTTCTTC	CSGAGFGEQFF
many	TRBD2	15	TRBV7-2	TRBJ2-7	TGTGCCAGCAGCTTAGGCGGCGCGGGAGCTGACGAGCAGTACTTC	CASSLGGAGADEQYF
NA	TRBD2	18	TRBV4-1	TRBJ2-7	TGCGCCAGCAGCCTAATCGAGCCGGGAGCGGGAGTATGGATCGAGCAGTACTTC	CASSLIEPGAGVWIEQYF
NA	NA	13	TRBV18	TRBJ2-6	TGTGCCAGCAACTTACAGGGGGCCAACGTCCTGACTTTC	CASNLQGANVLTF
NA	TRBD1	16	TRBV5-1	TRBJ1-2	TGCGCCAGCAGCTTGACCCAACAGGAAAGGGGGCAAGGCTACACCTTC	CASSLTQQERGQGYTF
few	NA	15	TRBV6-5	TRBJ2-7	TGTGCCAGCAGTTATACTGCGGGGAACTTCTACGAGCAGTACTTC	CASSYTAGNFYEQYF
NA	NA	13	TRBV2	TRBJ2-7	TGTGCCAGCAGTGATCAGGGACCCTACGAGCAGTACTTC	CASSDQGPYEQYF
NA	TRBD2	18	TRBV7-2	TRBJ2-3	TGTGCCAGCAGCCCCTGGACTAGCGCTATTACTAGCACAGATACGCAGTATTTT	CASSPWTSAITSTDTQYF
NA	TRBD2	15	TRBV20-1	TRBJ2-1	TGCAGTGCAGAGATAGCGGGAGCGTCCTGCAATGAGCAGTTCTTC	CSAEIAGASCNEQFF
NA	TRBD2	14	TRBV20-1	TRBJ2-7	TGCAGTGCGCGACGCCCGGGGGGTCCCTACGAGCAGTACTTC	CSARRPGGPYEQYF
NA	TRBD2	13	TRBV29-1	TRBJ2-3	TGCAGCGTTGGGCTAGCGGGAGACGATACGCAGTATTTT	CSVGLAGDDTQYF
once	NA	15	TRBV9	TRBJ1-4	TGTGCCAGCAGCGTAGAGCCGAAGCAGGGTGAAAAACTGTTTTTT	CASSVEPKQGEKLFF
NA	TRBD2	15	TRBV29-1	TRBJ2-5	TGCAGCGTTCTACTAGCGGGAGGTTCCTACAATGAGCAGTACTTC	CSVLLAGGSYNEQYF
NA	TRBD2	16	TRBV5-1	TRBJ2-7	TGCGCCAGCAGCCAAAGACCGGGACTAGCGGGAAGGCAGCAGTACTTC	CASSQRPGLAGRQQYF
NA	NA	15	TRBV7-2	TRBJ2-7	TGTGCCAGCAGCCTTGGGGGCATAAGCTCCTACGAGCAGTACTTC	CASSLGGISSYEQYF
NA	TRBD1	17	TRBV20-1	TRBJ1-4	TGCAGTGCTAGAGGGGGTGTACAGGGGCGGATTAATGAAAAACTGTTTTTT	CSARGGVQGRINEKLFF
NA	NA	15	TRBV11-2	TRBJ2-7	TGTGCCAGTAGTGGGGGTAGGGGATCAGGTTACGAGCAGTACTTC	CASSGGRGSGYEQYF
NA	NA	14	TRBV6-6	TRBJ1-5	TGTGCCAGTTACGACAGGCCCCGCAATCAGCCCCAGCATTTT	CASYDRPRNQPQHF
NA	NA	14	TRBV24-1	TRBJ2-1	TGTACCATGGCTCAGGACTCGGACTACAATGAGCAGTTCTTC	CTMAQDSDYNEQFF
NA	TRBD2	14	TRBV20-1	TRBJ2-1	TGCAGTGCTTCGCGGGGGGGAGTCGCGAATGAGCAGTTCTTC	CSASRGGVANEQFF
NA	TRBD2	15	TRBV28	TRBJ2-1	TGTGCCGGCAGTCCCACTAGCGGGGGGGCAGCGGGGCAGTTCTTC	CAGSPTSGGAAGQFF
NA	NA	13	TRBV7-2	TRBJ2-5	TGTGCCAGCAGCGTTTCCCAGGGAGAGACCCAGTACTTC	CASSVSQGETQYF
NA	NA	13	TRBV9	TRBJ2-3	TGTGCCAGCAATCAGGCGGACACAGATACGCAGTATTTT	CASNQADTDTQYF
NA	NA	18	TRBV21-1	TRBJ2-2	TGTGCCAGCAGCCCTAAAGGACTAGCGGGAGAGAACACCGGGGAGCTGTTTTTT	CASSPKGLAGENTGELFF
NA	NA	20	TRBV21-1	TRBJ2-3	TGTGCCAGCAGCAAGACTAGCGGGGGCCGACCTTCCAATTGCACAGATACGCAGTATTTT	CASSKTSGGRPSNCTDTQYF
many	NA	14	TRBV14	TRBJ2-7	TGTGCCAGCAGCCCCCTCCTTGAGGTCTACGAGCAGTACTTC	CASSPLLEVYEQYF
NA	NA	14	TRBV2	TRBJ2-3	TGTGCCAGCAGTGAGACAGGGGAGGGAGATACGCAGTATTTT	CASSETGEGDTQYF
NA	TRBD2	15	TRBV19	TRBJ2-1	TGTGCCAGTAGTAGTGGCGGGAGAGGGCACAATGAGCAGTTCTTC	CASSSGGRGHNEQFF
NA	NA	16	TRBV20-1	TRBJ2-7	TGCAGTGCTCTTAACTCCCTTCGTGGGGGAACCTACGAGCAGTACTTC	CSALNSLRGGTYEQYF
NA	NA	13	TRBV5-4	TRBJ1-2	TGTGCCAGCAGCCTTCCGGGGTTCTATGGCTACACCTTC	CASSLPGFYGYTF
NA	TRBD2	14	TRBV2	TRBJ2-3	TGTGCCAGTAGCGGGATACTCCGCACAGATACGCAGTATTTT	CASSGILRTDTQYF
NA	TRBD1	14	TRBV2	TRBJ1-2	TGTGCCAGCAGAGAAGAGACAGGGCGCTATGGCTACACCTTC	CASREETGRYGYTF
many	NA	11	TRBV27	TRBJ2-1	TGTGCCAGCAGCTTTCTCAATGAGCAGTTCTTC	CASSFLNEQFF